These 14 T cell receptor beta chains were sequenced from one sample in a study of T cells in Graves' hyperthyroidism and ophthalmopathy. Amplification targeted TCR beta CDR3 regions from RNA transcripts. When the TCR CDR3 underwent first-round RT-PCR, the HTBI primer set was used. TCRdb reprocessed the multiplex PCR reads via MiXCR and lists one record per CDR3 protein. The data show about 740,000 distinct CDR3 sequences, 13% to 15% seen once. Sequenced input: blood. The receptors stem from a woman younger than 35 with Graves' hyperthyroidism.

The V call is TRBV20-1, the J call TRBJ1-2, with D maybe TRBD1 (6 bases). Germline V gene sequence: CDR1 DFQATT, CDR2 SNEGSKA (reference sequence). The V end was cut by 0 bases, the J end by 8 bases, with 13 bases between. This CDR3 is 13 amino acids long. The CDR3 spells CSARDFRDTGYTF. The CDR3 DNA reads TGCAGTGCTAGAGATTTCCGGGACACAGGCTACACCTTC.

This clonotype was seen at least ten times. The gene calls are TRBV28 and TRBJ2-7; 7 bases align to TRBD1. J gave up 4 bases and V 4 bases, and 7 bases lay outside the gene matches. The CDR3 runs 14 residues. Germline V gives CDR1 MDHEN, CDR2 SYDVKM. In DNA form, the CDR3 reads TGTGCCAGCAGTTCTAACAGGGGCGGGTACGAGCAGTACTTC. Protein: CASSSNRGGYEQYF.

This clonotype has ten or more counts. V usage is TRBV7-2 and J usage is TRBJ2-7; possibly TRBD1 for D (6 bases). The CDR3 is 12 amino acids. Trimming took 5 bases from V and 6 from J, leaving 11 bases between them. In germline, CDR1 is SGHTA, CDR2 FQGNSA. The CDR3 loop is CASSQTGLEQYF. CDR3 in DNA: TGTGCCAGCAGCCAAACAGGGCTCGAGCAGTACTTC.

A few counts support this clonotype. CDR3 DNA: TGTGCCAGCAGCGGTATTAAAGAGACCCAGTACTTC. As protein: CASSGIKETQYF. The chain couples TRBV7-9 to TRBJ2-5; no firm D call. The germline CDR1 and CDR2 sequences are SEHNR and FQNEAQ (reference sequence). With 5 bases removed from V and 3 bases from J, the gap between germline ends came to 7 bases. This CDR3 region has 12 residues. Looking up the rest from reference TRBV7-9 and TRBJ2-5 gives the full variable domain: DTGVSQNPRHKITKRGQNVTFRCDPISEHNRLYWYRQTLGQGPEFLTYFQNEAQLEKSRLLSDRFSAERPKGSFSTLEIQRTEQGDSAMYLCASSGIKETQYFGPGTRLLVL.

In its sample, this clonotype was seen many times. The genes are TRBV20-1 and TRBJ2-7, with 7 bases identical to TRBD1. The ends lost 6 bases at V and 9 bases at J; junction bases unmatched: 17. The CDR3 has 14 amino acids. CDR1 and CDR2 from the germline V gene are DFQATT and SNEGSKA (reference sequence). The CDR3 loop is CSANSGTDGVRQYF. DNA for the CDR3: TGCAGTGCAAATTCCGGGACAGATGGGGTGAGGCAGTACTTC.

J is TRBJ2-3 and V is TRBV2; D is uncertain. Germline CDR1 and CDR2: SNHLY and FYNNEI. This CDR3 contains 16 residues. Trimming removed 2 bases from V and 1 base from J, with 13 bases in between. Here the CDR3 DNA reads TGTGCCAGCAGTGAATCGTGGGCCAGCGGCACAGATACGCAGTATTTT. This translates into CASSESWASGTDTQYF.

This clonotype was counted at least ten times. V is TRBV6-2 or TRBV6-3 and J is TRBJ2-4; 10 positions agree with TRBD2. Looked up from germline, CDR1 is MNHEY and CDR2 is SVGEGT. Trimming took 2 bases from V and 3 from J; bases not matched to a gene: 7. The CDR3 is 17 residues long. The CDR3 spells CASSYGLADGGKNIQYF. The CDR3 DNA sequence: TGTGCCAGCAGTTACGGACTAGCGGATGGGGGCAAAAACATTCAGTACTTC.

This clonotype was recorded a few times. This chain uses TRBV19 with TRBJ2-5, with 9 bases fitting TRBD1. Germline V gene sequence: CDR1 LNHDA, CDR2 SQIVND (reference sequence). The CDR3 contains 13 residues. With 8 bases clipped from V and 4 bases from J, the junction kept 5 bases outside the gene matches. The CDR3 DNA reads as TGTGCCAGTGCCCGGGGACAGGGAGAGACCCAGTACTTC. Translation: CASARGQGETQYF.

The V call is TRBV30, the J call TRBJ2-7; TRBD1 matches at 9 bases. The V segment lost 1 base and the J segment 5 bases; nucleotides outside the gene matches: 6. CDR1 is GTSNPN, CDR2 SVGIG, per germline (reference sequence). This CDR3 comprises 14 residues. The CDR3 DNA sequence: TGTGCCTGGAGTGCCGGGACAGGGAAGAACGAGCAGTACTTC. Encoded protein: CAWSAGTGKNEQYF.

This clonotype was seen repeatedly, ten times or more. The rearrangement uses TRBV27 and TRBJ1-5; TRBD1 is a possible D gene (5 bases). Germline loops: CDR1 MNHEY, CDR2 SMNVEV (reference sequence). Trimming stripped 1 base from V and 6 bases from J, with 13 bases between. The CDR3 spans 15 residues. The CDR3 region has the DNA TGTGCCAGCAGTTTATTTTCAGGGACCGGTCAGCCCCAGCATTTT. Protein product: CASSLFSGTGQPQHF.

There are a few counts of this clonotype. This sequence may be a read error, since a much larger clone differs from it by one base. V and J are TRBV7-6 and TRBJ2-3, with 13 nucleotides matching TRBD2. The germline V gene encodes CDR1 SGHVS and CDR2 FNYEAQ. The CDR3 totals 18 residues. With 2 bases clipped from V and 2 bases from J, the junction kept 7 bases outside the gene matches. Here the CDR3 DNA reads TGTGCCAGCAGCTTATCTGGGACTAGCGGGACCTCCACAGATACGCAGTATTTT. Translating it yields CASSLSGTSGTSTDTQYF. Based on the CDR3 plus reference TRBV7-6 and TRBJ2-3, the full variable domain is GAGVSQSPRYKVTKRGQDVALRCDPISGHVSLYWYRQALGQGPEFLTYFNYEAQQDKSGLPNDRFSAERPEGSISTLTIQRTEQRDSAMYRCASSLSGTSGTSTDTQYFGPGTRLTVL.

The CDR3, as DNA: TGTGCCAGCAGTTTCAAGGGCAAGTTTCAAGGGTCGGATACGCAGTATTTT. Translated, it gives CASSFKGKFQGSDTQYF. This rearrangement joins TRBV27 to TRBJ2-3; D remains unclear. The germline V gene encodes CDR1 MNHEY and CDR2 SMNVEV (reference sequence). This CDR3 has 17 amino acids. Trimming shortened V by 3 bases and J by 6 bases, and 22 bases separated the two germline ends.

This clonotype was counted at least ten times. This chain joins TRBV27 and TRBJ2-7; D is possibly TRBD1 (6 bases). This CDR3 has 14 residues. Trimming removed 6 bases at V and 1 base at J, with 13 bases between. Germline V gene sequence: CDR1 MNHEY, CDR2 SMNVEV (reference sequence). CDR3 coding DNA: TGTGCCAGCAGATTAACGACAGGTTCCTACGAGCAGTACTTC. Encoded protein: CASRLTTGSYEQYF.

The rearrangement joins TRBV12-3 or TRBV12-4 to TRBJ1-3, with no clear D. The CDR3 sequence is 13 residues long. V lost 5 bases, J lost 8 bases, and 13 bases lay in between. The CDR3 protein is CASSTGSLDTIYF. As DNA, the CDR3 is TGTGCCAGCAGTACCGGGTCCCTGGACACCATATATTTT.